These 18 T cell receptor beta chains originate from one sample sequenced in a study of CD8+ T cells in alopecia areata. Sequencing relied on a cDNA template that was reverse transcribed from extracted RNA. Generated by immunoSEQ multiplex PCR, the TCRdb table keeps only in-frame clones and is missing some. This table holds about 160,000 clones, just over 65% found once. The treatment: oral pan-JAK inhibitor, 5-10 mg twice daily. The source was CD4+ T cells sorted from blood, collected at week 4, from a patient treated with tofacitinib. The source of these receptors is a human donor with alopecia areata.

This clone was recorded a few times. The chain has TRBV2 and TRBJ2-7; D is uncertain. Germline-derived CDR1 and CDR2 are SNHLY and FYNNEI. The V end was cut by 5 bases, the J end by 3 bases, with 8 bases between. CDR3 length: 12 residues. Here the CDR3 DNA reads TGTGCCAGCAGTCCGATTGGCTACGAGCAGTACTTC. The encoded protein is CASSPIGYEQYF.

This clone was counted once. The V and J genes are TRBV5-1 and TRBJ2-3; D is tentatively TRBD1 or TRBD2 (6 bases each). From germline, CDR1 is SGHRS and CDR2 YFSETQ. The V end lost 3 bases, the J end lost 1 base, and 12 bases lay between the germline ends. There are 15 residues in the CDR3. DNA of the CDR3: TGCGCCAGCAGCTACTTGGGGGGCCGCACAGATACGCAGTATTTT. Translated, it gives CASSYLGGRTDTQYF.

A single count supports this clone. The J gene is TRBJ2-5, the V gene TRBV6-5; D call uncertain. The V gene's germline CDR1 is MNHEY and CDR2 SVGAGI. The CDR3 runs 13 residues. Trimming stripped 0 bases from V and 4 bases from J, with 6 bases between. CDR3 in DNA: TGTGCCAGCAGTTACTCAGTTGCAGAGACCCAGTACTTC. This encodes CASSYSVAETQYF.

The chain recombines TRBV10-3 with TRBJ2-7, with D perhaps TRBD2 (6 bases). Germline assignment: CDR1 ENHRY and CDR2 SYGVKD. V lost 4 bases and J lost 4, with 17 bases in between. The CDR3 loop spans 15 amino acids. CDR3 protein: CAISGGSGDGYEQYF. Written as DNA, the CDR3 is TGTGCCATCAGTGGAGGGTCGGGGGACGGTTACGAGCAGTACTTC.

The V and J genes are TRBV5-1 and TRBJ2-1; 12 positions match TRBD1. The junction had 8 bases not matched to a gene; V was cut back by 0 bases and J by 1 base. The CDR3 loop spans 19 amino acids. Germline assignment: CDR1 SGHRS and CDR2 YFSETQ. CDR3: CASSLAGGQGARSYNEQFF. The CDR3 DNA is TGCGCCAGCAGCTTGGCCGGGGGACAGGGGGCGAGGTCCTACAATGAGCAGTTCTTC.

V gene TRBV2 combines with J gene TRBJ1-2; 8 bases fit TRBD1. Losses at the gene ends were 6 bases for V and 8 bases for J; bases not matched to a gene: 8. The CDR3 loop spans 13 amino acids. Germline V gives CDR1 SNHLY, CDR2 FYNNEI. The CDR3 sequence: CASSPSTGVGYTF. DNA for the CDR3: TGTGCCAGCAGCCCTTCGACAGGGGTCGGCTACACCTTC.

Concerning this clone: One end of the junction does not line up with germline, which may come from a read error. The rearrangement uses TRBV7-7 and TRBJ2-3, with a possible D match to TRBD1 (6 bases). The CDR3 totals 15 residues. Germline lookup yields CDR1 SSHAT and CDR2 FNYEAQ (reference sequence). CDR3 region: CASSLTGAHTDTQYF. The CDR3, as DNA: TGTGCTAGCAGCTTGACAGGCGCCCACACAGATACGCAGTATTTT.

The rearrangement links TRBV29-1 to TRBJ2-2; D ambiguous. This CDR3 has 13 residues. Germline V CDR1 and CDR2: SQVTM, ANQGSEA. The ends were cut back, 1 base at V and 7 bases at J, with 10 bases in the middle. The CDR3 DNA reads TGCAGCGTTGAAGCTAGATCGAACGGGGAGCTGTTTTTT. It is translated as CSVEARSNGELFF.

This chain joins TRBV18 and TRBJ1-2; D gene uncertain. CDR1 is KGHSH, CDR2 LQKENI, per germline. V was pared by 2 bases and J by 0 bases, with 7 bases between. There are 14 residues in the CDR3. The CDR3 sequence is CASSPGAPNYGYTF. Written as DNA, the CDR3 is TGTGCCAGCTCACCAGGTGCCCCTAACTATGGCTACACCTTC.

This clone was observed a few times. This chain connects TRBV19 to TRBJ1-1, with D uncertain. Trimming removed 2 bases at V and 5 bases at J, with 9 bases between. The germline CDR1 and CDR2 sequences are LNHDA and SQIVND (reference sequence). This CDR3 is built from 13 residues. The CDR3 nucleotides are TGTGCCAGTAGTATATCCAGACTAACTGAAGCTTTCTTT. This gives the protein CASSISRLTEAFF.

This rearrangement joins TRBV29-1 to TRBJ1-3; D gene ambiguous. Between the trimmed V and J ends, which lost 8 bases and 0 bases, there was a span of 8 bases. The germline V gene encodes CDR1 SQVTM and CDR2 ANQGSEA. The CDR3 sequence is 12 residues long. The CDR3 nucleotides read TGCAGCTGCTGGGACTCTGGAAACACCATATATTTT. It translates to CSCWDSGNTIYF.

CDR3 in DNA: TGCAGCGTTGAAACCCGGGACAGCTTATACAATGAGCAGTTCTTC. As protein: CSVETRDSLYNEQFF. The chain carries TRBV29-1 and TRBJ2-1; TRBD1 matches 7 bases. Germline V gene lookup returns CDR1 SQVTM and CDR2 ANQGSEA. V lost 2 bases to trimming and J lost 4 bases; unmatched junction nucleotides: 8. The CDR3 covers 15 residues.

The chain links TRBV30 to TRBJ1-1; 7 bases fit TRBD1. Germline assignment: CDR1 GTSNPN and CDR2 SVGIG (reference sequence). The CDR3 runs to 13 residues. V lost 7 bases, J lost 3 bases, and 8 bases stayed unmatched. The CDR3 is CASWDRTYTEAFF. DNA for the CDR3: TGTGCCTCGTGGGACAGAACCTACACTGAAGCTTTCTTT.

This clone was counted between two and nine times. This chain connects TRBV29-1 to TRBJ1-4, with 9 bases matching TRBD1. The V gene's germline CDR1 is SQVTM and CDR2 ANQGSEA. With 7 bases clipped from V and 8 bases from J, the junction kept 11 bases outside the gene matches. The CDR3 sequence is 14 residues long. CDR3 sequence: CSAQGGQGREKLFF. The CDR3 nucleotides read TGCAGCGCCCAAGGCGGACAGGGGCGCGAAAAACTGTTTTTT.

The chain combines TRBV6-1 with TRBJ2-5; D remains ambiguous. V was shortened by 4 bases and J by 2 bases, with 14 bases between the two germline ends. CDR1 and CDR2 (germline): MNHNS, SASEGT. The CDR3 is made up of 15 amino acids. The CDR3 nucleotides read TGTGCCAGCAGTGGTCTCGCGACGCTTCAAGAGACCCAGTACTTC. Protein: CASSGLATLQETQYF.

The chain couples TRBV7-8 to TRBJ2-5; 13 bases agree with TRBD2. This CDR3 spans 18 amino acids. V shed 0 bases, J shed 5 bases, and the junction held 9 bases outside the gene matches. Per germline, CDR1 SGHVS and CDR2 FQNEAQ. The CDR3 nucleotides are TGTGCCAGCAGCTTAGCGATCCCGGGACTAGCGGGGTCGGAGACCCAGTACTTC. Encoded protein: CASSLAIPGLAGSETQYF. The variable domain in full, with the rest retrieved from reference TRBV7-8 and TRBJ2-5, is GAGVSQSPRYKVAKRGQDVALRCDPISGHVSLFWYQQALGQGPEFLTYFQNEAQLDKSGLPSDRFFAERPEGSVSTLKIQRTQQEDSAVYLCASSLAIPGLAGSETQYFGPGTRLLVL.

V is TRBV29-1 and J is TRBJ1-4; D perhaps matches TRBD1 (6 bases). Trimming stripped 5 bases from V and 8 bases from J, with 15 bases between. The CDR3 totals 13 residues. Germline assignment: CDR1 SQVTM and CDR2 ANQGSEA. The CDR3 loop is CSVLVGGYEKLFF. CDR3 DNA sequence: TGCAGCGTTTTAGTTGGGGGCTACGAAAAACTGTTTTTT. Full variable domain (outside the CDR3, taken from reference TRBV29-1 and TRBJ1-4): SAVISQKPSRDICQRGTSLTIQCQVDSQVTMMFWYRQQPGQSLTLIATANQGSEATYESGFVIDKFPISRPNLTFSTLTVSNMSPEDSSIYLCSVLVGGYEKLFFGSGTQLSVL.

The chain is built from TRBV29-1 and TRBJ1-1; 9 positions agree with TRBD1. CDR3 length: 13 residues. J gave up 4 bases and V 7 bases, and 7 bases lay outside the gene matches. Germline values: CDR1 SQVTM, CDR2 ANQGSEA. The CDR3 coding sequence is TGCAGCGCCTACGGGACAGGGATCACTGAAGCTTTCTTT. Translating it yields CSAYGTGITEAFF.